These 20 T cell receptor beta chains share one sample of origin, sequenced in a study of cytomegalovirus exposure and HLA in healthy donors. A multiplex PCR was run with 60 Vbeta primers and 13 Jbeta primers. Profiling relied on immunoSEQ multiplex PCR, and the TCRdb table lists in-frame clones only, not all of them. The sample has fewer than 110,000 clones, around 76% seen once. The sample was PBMCs. The receptors were gathered from a man aged 18 to 35 in good health and CMV-seronegative.

V usage is TRBV18 and J usage is TRBJ2-3, with D possibly being TRBD1 (6 bases). V lost 5 bases, J lost 2 bases, and 20 bases lay in between. The CDR3 totals 17 residues. Germline CDR1 reads KGHSH; CDR2 reads LQKENI. CDR3 protein: CASSFLERGYDTDTQYF. For the CDR3, the DNA is TGTGCCAGCTCATTCTTGGAAAGGGGGTATGACACAGATACGCAGTATTTT.

The V gene is TRBV7-9, the J gene TRBJ2-3, with D perhaps TRBD1 (5 bases). With 4 bases removed from V and 11 bases from J, the gap between germline ends came to 13 bases. The CDR3 loop spans 12 amino acids. Germline CDR1 and CDR2: SEHNR and FQNEAQ (reference sequence). The DNA of the CDR3 is TGTGCCAGCAGCTCGCCTAAAACAGGGCAGTATTTT. This codes for CASSSPKTGQYF.

The chain uses TRBV4-1 and TRBJ2-5, with 8 nucleotides matching TRBD2. The CDR3 covers 16 residues. Germline V gives CDR1 MGHRA, CDR2 YSYEKL. Unmatched junction bases numbered 14, after V lost 4 bases and J lost 7 bases. In nucleotides, the CDR3 is TGCGCCAGCAGCCGAGGTAGCGGGGTTTTTCTAGGGACCCAGTACTTC. Protein product: CASSRGSGVFLGTQYF.

This sequence joins TRBV5-4 and TRBJ2-3, with a weak D call TRBD2 (5 bases). Germline-derived CDR1 and CDR2 are SGHNT and YYREEE (reference sequence). This CDR3 is 16 amino acids long. With 4 bases removed from V and 2 bases from J, the gap between germline ends came to 17 bases. The CDR3 is CASSRPGLHLTDTQYF. CDR3 sequence (DNA): TGTGCCAGCAGCCGCCCCGGACTTCACCTCACAGATACGCAGTATTTT.

This chain links TRBV2 with TRBJ1-2, with D perhaps TRBD1 (5 bases). This CDR3 is 16 amino acids long. V was pared by 0 bases and J by 7 bases, with 18 bases between. Germline CDR1 and CDR2: SNHLY and FYNNEI. The CDR3 is CASSEAQGYASGGYTF. Here the CDR3 DNA reads TGTGCCAGCAGTGAAGCGCAGGGCTACGCGTCTGGTGGCTACACCTTC.

The chain has TRBV7-9 and TRBJ2-7; possible D gene TRBD2, 6 bases. The CDR3 totals 13 residues. Trimming stripped 3 bases from V and 7 bases from J, with 13 bases between. Germline V CDR1 and CDR2: SEHNR, FQNEAQ (reference sequence). The chain's CDR3 is CASSFSGVWEQYF. The CDR3 DNA sequence: TGTGCCAGCAGCTTTTCGGGGGTTTGGGAGCAGTACTTC.

The chain combines TRBV6-5 with TRBJ1-1; D may be TRBD1 (6 bases). The CDR3 consists of 14 residues. Germline CDR1 MNHEY, CDR2 SVGAGI. V shed 4 bases and J shed 4 bases, with 13 bases lying between them. The CDR3 region is CASSFTPRGTEAFF. Written as DNA, the CDR3 is TGTGCCAGCAGTTTTACCCCCAGGGGCACTGAAGCTTTCTTT.

This chain joins TRBV19 and TRBJ1-1; TRBD1 is a possible D gene (5 bases). Germline V lookup: CDR1 LNHDA, CDR2 SQIVND (reference sequence). The ends were cut back, 6 bases at V and 2 bases at J, with 13 bases in the middle. CDR3 size: 14 residues. DNA of the CDR3: TGTGCCAGTAGCCCCCCTGACAGAAACACTGAAGCTTTCTTT. Its translation: CASSPPDRNTEAFF.

This chain joins TRBV6-5 and TRBJ2-7; the D gene is possibly TRBD2 (6 bases). The CDR3 runs 12 residues. The V gene's germline CDR1 is MNHEY and CDR2 SVGAGI. V lost 8 bases, J lost 1 base, and 9 bases lay in between. The CDR3 coding sequence is TGTGCCAGCTCTCGGGGGTCCTACGAGCAGTACTTC. Translated: CASSRGSYEQYF.

This clone was counted only a few times. Other nucleotide sequences in the sample specify the same CDR3. J is TRBJ1-5 and V is TRBV10-2, with D possibly matching TRBD1 (5 bases). The V gene's germline CDR1 is WSHSY and CDR2 SAAADI. CDR3 size: 14 residues. V lost 0 bases, J lost 6 bases, and 9 bases lay in between. The CDR3 reads CASSESLGVQPQHF. The CDR3 DNA is TGCGCCAGCAGTGAGTCTTTAGGGGTTCAGCCCCAGCATTTT.

The chain couples TRBV6-1 to TRBJ2-5, with 10 bases that match TRBD2. This CDR3 contains 15 residues. CDR1 is MNHNS, CDR2 SASEGT, per germline. V shed 5 bases, J shed 5 bases, and the junction held 8 bases outside the gene matches. The CDR3 protein is CASSPAGGPGETQYF. The CDR3 DNA reads TGTGCCAGCAGTCCAGCGGGGGGGCCTGGGGAGACCCAGTACTTC.

The chain employs TRBV7-3 and TRBJ2-5; D perhaps matches TRBD2 (5 bases). The germline V gene encodes CDR1 SGHTA and CDR2 FQGTGA. The CDR3 contains 13 residues. Trimming took off 2 bases at V and 2 bases at J, with 6 bases between the two ends. The CDR3 reads CASSLGEQETQYF. CDR3 nucleotides: TGTGCCAGCAGCTTAGGGGAGCAAGAGACCCAGTACTTC.

The chain carries TRBV5-8 and TRBJ1-5; perhaps TRBD1 as D (6 bases). Germline V gives CDR1 SGHTS, CDR2 YDEGEE. The CDR3 is 15 amino acids. The ends were cut back, 5 bases at V and 6 bases at J, with 18 bases in the middle. The CDR3 sequence: CASSHSQGLSQPQHF. As DNA, the CDR3 is TGTGCCAGCAGTCATTCACAGGGCCTGAGTCAGCCCCAGCATTTT. The variable domain in full, with the rest retrieved from reference TRBV5-8 and TRBJ1-5, is EAGVTQSPTHLIKTRGQQATLRCSPISGHTSVYWYQQALGLGLQFLLWYDEGEERNRGNFPPRFSGRQFPNYSSELNVNALELEDSALYLCASSHSQGLSQPQHFGDGTRLSIL.

There are a few counts of this clone. The CDR3 nucleotides are TGTGCCAGCAGTCTTGCAGGGGGTACTGAAGCTTTCTTT. Translated, it gives CASSLAGGTEAFF. The chain combines TRBV6-5 with TRBJ1-1; TRBD1 agrees at 7 bases. The CDR3 consists of 13 residues. CDR1 is MNHEY and CDR2 is SVGAGI in the germline V gene. V lost 5 bases to trimming and J lost 5 bases; unmatched junction nucleotides: 5.

The rearrangement links TRBV27 to TRBJ2-2, with D perhaps matching TRBD1 (6 bases). This CDR3 is built from 14 residues. CDR1 is MNHEY, CDR2 SMNVEV, per germline (reference sequence). The ends were cut back, 6 bases at V and 4 bases at J, with 12 bases in the middle. CDR3 nucleotide sequence: TGTGCCAGCAGGTCCGGACAGCTCACCGGGGAGCTGTTTTTT. Protein product: CASRSGQLTGELFF.

This clone was counted a single time. This rearrangement joins TRBV7-6 to TRBJ2-2; perhaps TRBD1 as D (5 bases). Germline loops: CDR1 SGHVS, CDR2 FNYEAQ. The CDR3 has 12 amino acids. Trimming cost V 2 bases and J 8 bases, with 6 bases left between them. The CDR3 sequence: CASSLQGGELFF. CDR3 DNA sequence: TGTGCCAGCAGCTTACAGGGAGGGGAGCTGTTTTTT. Based on the CDR3 plus reference TRBV7-6 and TRBJ2-2, the full variable domain is GAGVSQSPRYKVTKRGQDVALRCDPISGHVSLYWYRQALGQGPEFLTYFNYEAQQDKSGLPNDRFSAERPEGSISTLTIQRTEQRDSAMYRCASSLQGGELFFGEGSRLTVL.

This clone was seen only a few times. This chain joins TRBV6-5 and TRBJ2-7, with D tentatively TRBD2 (5 bases). The CDR3 spans 14 residues. V lost 5 bases, J lost 5 bases, and 16 bases lay in between. Germline values: CDR1 MNHEY, CDR2 SVGAGI. This CDR3 reads CASSPLEVSHEQYF. CDR3 nucleotide sequence: TGTGCCAGCAGTCCCCTGGAGGTTAGTCACGAGCAGTACTTC.

The chain is built from TRBV27 and TRBJ2-7; TRBD2 might be the D (6 bases). Germline assignment: CDR1 MNHEY and CDR2 SMNVEV (reference sequence). The CDR3 covers 13 residues. V was shortened by 5 bases and J by 6 bases, with 14 bases between the two germline ends. The CDR3 bases are TGTGCCAGCAGTCCAGTCGGGGGACCCGAGCAGTACTTC. Translated, it gives CASSPVGGPEQYF.

CDR3 DNA: TGCGCCAGCAGCTTGCGGGCTAGCGGGGAAGAGACCCAGTACTTC. It translates to CASSLRASGEETQYF. The chain recombines TRBV5-1 with TRBJ2-5; the match to TRBD2 covers 9 bases. CDR1 and CDR2 (germline): SGHRS, YFSETQ. The CDR3 spans 15 residues. The V and J ends lost 1 base and 3 bases, in that order; junction bases with no gene match: 4.

The J gene is TRBJ1-5, the V gene TRBV11-2; D unresolved. The CDR3 contains 13 residues. Per germline, CDR1 SGHAT and CDR2 FQNNGV. V lost 2 bases to trimming and J lost 6 bases, with 8 bases between them. The CDR3 sequence is CASSLSEGQPQHF. CDR3 DNA sequence: TGTGCCAGCAGCTTATCTGAGGGTCAGCCCCAGCATTTT.